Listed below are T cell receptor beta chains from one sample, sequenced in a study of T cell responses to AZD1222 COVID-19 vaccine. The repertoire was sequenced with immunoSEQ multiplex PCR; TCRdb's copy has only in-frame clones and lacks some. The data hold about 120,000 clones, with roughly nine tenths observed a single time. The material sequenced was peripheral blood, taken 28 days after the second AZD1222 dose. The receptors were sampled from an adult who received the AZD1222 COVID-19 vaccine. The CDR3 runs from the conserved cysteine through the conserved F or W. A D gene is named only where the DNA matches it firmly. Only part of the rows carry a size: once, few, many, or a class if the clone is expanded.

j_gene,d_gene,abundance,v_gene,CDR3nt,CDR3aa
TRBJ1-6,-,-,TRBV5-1,TGCGCCAGCAGCTTGGAGCCAGGGGCAGGTTCACCCCTCCACTTT,CASSLEPGAGSPLHF
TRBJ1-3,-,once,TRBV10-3,TGTGCCATCAGTGGGGCAGTGAGCTCTGGAAACACCATATATTTT,CAISGAVSSGNTIYF
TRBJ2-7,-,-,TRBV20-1,TGCAGTGCTAATGATCGAGGCTACGAGCAGTACTTC,CSANDRGYEQYF
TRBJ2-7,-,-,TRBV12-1,TGTGCCAGCAGCTTTGCGGGGGAGACCTACGAGCAGTACTTC,CASSFAGETYEQYF
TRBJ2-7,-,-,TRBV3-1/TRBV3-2,TGTGCCAGCAGCTACTCACTAGCCGAGCAGTACTTC,CASSYSLAEQYF
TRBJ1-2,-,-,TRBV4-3,TGCGCCAGCAGCCCTTCACAGGGAAGCTATGGCTACACCTTC,CASSPSQGSYGYTF
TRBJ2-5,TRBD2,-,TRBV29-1,TGCAGCTTACGTCTAGCGGGGTCACAAGAGACCCAGTACTTC,CSLRLAGSQETQYF
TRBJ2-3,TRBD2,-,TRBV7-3,TGTGCCAGCAGCCTGGGACTAGCGGGGCCAAGCACAGATACGCAGTATTTT,CASSLGLAGPSTDTQYF
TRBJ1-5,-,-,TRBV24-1,TGTGCCACCAGTGATTCCACACGAGGTAAAGGACAGCCCCAGCATTTT,CATSDSTRGKGQPQHF
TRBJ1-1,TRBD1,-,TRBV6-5,TGTGCCAGCAGGGACGACAGGGATACGGAGGCTTTCTTT,CASRDDRDTEAFF
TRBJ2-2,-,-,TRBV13,TGTGCCAGCAGCTCACCGCGAGCGGGTGGCACCGGGGAGCTGTTTTTT,CASSSPRAGGTGELFF
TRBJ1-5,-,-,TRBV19,TGTGCCACCTCCCGCCGGGACACAAATCAGCCCCAGCATTTT,CATSRRDTNQPQHF
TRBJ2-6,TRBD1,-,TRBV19,TGTGCCAGTAGTATCGGGGCAGGGGGCTCTGGGGCCAACGTCCTGACTTTC,CASSIGAGGSGANVLTF
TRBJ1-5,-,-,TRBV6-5,TGTGCCAGCAGCCCCGGGACTCAGGGCCAGCCCCAGCATTTT,CASSPGTQGQPQHF
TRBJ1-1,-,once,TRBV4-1,TGCGCCAGCAGCCAGGCTGTGGGGCGTCCAACGTTT,CASSQAVGRPTF
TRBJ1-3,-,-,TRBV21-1,TGTGCCATCCGACAGGGTCTGCATTTT,CAIRQGLHF
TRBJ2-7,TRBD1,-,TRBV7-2,TGTGCCAGCAGTGTGGGACAGGGTTCCTACGAGCAGTACTTC,CASSVGQGSYEQYF
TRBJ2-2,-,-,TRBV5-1,TGCGCCAGCAGCGATGGGGGGGCTACCAACACCGGGGAGCTGTTTTTT,CASSDGGATNTGELFF
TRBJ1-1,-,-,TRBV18,TGTGCCAGCTCACCTGGGGGGCACGGGACTGAAGCTTTCTTT,CASSPGGHGTEAFF
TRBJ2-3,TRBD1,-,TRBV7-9,TGTGCCAGCAGCTTAGCTCGACAGGGTAGCACAGATACGCAGTATTTT,CASSLARQGSTDTQYF
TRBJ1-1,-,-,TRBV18,TGTGCCAGCTCACCACTGGAGAACACTGAAGCTTTCTTT,CASSPLENTEAFF
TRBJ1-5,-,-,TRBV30,TGTGCCTGGAGCCTTCTCCCCAATCAGCCCCAGCATTTT,CAWSLLPNQPQHF
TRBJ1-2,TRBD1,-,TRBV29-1,TGCAGCGTCTCGCTATCGGGACAGGGGAATGGCTACACCTTC,CSVSLSGQGNGYTF
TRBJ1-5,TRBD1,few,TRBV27,TGTGCCAGCAGTTACCGACAGGGGAGAAATCAGCCCCAGCATTTT,CASSYRQGRNQPQHF
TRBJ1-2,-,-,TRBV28,TGTGCCAGCGAGGGGAGCTATGGCTACACCTTC,CASEGSYGYTF
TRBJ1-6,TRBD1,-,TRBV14,TGTGCCAGCAGCCACAGGGGGGGGAGTTCACCCCTCCACTTT,CASSHRGGSSPLHF
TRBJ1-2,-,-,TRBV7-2,TGTGCCAGCAGCTTTTGGGCGGATGGCTACACCTTC,CASSFWADGYTF
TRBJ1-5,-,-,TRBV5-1,TGCGCCAGCAGCTTGGCCGGCTATAGCAATCAGCCCCAGCATTTT,CASSLAGYSNQPQHF
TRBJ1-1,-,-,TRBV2,TGTGCCACCACCAGAGAGGGGGGGACGAACACTGAAGCTTTCTTT,CATTREGGTNTEAFF
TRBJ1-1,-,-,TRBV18,TGTGCCAGCTCTGGGGAGGGAGAAGCTTTCTTT,CASSGEGEAFF
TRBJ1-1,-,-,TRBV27,TGTGCCAGCAGTTTGGCCATTCCCAGTGAAGCTTTCTTT,CASSLAIPSEAFF
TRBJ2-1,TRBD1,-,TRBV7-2,TGTGCCAGCAGCTTGGGACAGGGGTTCGTTGAGCAGTTCTTC,CASSLGQGFVEQFF
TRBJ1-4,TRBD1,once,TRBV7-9,TGTGCCAGCAGCTTAACAGGGGGCACTAATGAAAAACTGTTTTTT,CASSLTGGTNEKLFF
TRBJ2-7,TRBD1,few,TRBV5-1,TGCGCCAGCCGGGGCGGCCTTAGCACGGACAGGAACTCCTACGAGCAGTACTTC,CASRGGLSTDRNSYEQYF
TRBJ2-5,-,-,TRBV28,TGTGCCAGCAGTTTAGCGGGGCGGGGGCGAACAGAGACCCAGTACTTC,CASSLAGRGRTETQYF
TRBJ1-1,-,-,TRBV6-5,TGTGCCAGCAGCTCCGCTCAGGGGAGTACTGAAGCTTTCTTT,CASSSAQGSTEAFF
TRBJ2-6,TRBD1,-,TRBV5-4,TGTGCCAGCAGCCCGGGGACAGGGTTCCTCTCTGGGGCCAACGTCCTGACTTTC,CASSPGTGFLSGANVLTF
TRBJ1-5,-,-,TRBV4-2,TGTGCCAGCAGTATTCAGTCGGGACACAACAATCAGCCCCAGCATTTT,CASSIQSGHNNQPQHF
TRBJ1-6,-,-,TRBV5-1,TGCGCCAGCAGCTTGAGGCTGGATAATTCACCCCTCCACTTT,CASSLRLDNSPLHF
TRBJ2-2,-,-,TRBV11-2,TGTGCCAGCAGCTTCAACGGGGGGCCCACCGGGGAGCTGTTTTTT,CASSFNGGPTGELFF
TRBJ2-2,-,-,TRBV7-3,TGTGCCAGCAGCCCGAGGCAGGGTCAGACCGGGGAGCTGTTTTTT,CASSPRQGQTGELFF
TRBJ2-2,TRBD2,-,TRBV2,TGTGCCAGCAGGAGGGGTAGCGGGGGGTTCGACACCGGGGAGCTGTTTTTT,CASRRGSGGFDTGELFF
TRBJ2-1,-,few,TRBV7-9,TGTGCCAGCAGCTTAAGGTGGGAGCAGTTCTTC,CASSLRWEQFF
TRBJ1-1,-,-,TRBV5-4,TGTGCCAGCAGCTTGGGACAGGACACTGAAGCTTTCTTT,CASSLGQDTEAFF